A single sample is the source of the 19 T cell receptor beta chains below, sequenced in a study of blood T cell repertoires in COVID-19 (dated by TCRdb to the early 2020s). Library prep was done by the immunoSEQ multiplex PCR assay. The table was pulled from immuneACCESS by TCRdb, which kept in-frame rearrangements only. Such tables lose some clones; where checked, under half of the loss comes from unresolved V genes, and the rest has no known cause. The sample table holds tens of thousands of clones, of which approximately 80% were seen once. The ten largest clones take up about 50% of the sample. Sequencing input: peripheral blood. These receptor sequences come from a woman older than 75 with acute or convalescent COVID-19.

The CDR3 loop is CASSFSRGAFYGYTF. In DNA, the CDR3 is TGTGCCAGCAGTTTCAGCCGGGGGGCCTTTTATGGCTACACCTTC. The chain recombines TRBV28 with TRBJ1-2; the D gene is possibly TRBD1 (6 bases). Trimming pared 3 bases from V and 5 bases from J, leaving 16 bases between. In germline, CDR1 is MDHEN, CDR2 SYDVKM. This CDR3 has 15 amino acids.

The chain recombines TRBV6-4 with TRBJ1-3; D is possibly TRBD1 (6 bases). Per the germline V gene, CDR1 is MRHNA and CDR2 is SNTAGT. V was trimmed by 2 bases and J by 8 bases, leaving 16 bases between them. The CDR3 is made up of 15 amino acids. The CDR3 coding sequence is TGTGCCAGCAGTGACGGTGGCAGGGGTTGGGACACCATATATTTT. This codes for CASSDGGRGWDTIYF.

This clone was counted only a few times. This sequence joins TRBV5-1 and TRBJ1-1; D remains ambiguous. The germline V gene encodes CDR1 SGHRS and CDR2 YFSETQ. The CDR3 is 14 residues long. V gave up 4 bases and J gave up 1 base, with 11 bases separating them. The CDR3 is CASSPVPGNTEAFF. The CDR3 nucleotides are TGCGCCAGCAGCCCAGTTCCGGGGAACACTGAAGCTTTCTTT.

J is TRBJ2-2 and V is TRBV18; 9 positions match TRBD1. CDR1 is KGHSH and CDR2 is LQKENI in the germline V gene. The CDR3 covers 15 residues. Germline trimming cut 5 bases from V and 5 bases from J; bases unmatched to any gene: 6. CDR3 protein: CASSSQGARTGELFF. In DNA, the CDR3 is TGTGCCAGCTCATCACAGGGGGCGCGGACCGGGGAGCTGTTTTTT.

This clone was seen at least ten times. The chain carries TRBV2 and TRBJ2-2; D remains unclear. The CDR3 totals 11 residues. Trimming stripped 8 bases from V and 6 bases from J, with 7 bases between. In germline, CDR1 is SNHLY, CDR2 FYNNEI. In DNA, the CDR3 is TGTGCCAGCTCCATTGCCGGGGAGCTGTTTTTT. The encoded protein is CASSIAGELFF.

The chain recombines TRBV7-9 with TRBJ1-2; D call uncertain. V lost 1 base and J lost 7, with 7 bases in between. CDR1 is SEHNR and CDR2 is FQNEAQ in the germline V gene (reference sequence). The CDR3 runs to 12 residues. The CDR3 spells CASSLGSGGYTF. Written as DNA, the CDR3 is TGTGCCAGCAGCTTAGGGTCAGGTGGCTACACCTTC.

CDR3 sequence reads: CASSGDRGGHEQFF. DNA for the CDR3: TGTGCCAGCAGTGGGGACAGGGGGGGCCATGAGCAGTTCTTC. The rearrangement joins TRBV6-4 to TRBJ2-1; 11 bases line up with TRBD1. With 4 bases clipped from V and 8 bases from J, the junction kept 4 bases outside the gene matches. Germline CDR1 is MRHNA and CDR2 is SNTAGT. This CDR3 has 14 amino acids.

This chain uses TRBV19 with TRBJ2-3; 10 bases agree with TRBD2. The CDR3 has 15 residues. Germline trimming cut 6 bases from V and 9 bases from J; bases unmatched to any gene: 12. In germline, CDR1 is LNHDA, CDR2 SQIVND (reference sequence). This CDR3 reads CASSRTSGPGGTQYF. The DNA for the CDR3 is TGTGCCAGTAGCAGGACTAGCGGCCCTGGGGGGACGCAGTATTTT.

The rearrangement uses TRBV7-2 and TRBJ2-5; 7 bases match TRBD1. V gave up 5 bases and J gave up 1 base; unmatched junction bases: 10. The CDR3 spans 16 residues. Germline CDR1 SGHTA, CDR2 FQGNSA. The DNA of the CDR3 is TGTGCCAGCAGCCGCCTGGGTACAGGGGCCCAAGAGACCCAGTACTTC. It specifies CASSRLGTGAQETQYF. Drawing the rest from reference TRBV7-2 and TRBJ2-5, the complete variable domain is GAGVSQSPSNKVTEKGKDVELRCDPISGHTALYWYRQSLGQGLEFLIYFQGNSAPDKSGLPSDRFSAERTGGSVSTLTIQRTQQEDSAVYLCASSRLGTGAQETQYFGPGTRLLVL.

The chain uses TRBV3-1 (or the pseudogene TRBV3-2) and TRBJ2-3, with TRBD2 matching 10 bases. Looked up from germline, CDR1 is LGHDT and CDR2 is YNNKEL (reference sequence). The CDR3 is 18 residues long. V was clipped by 6 bases and J by 0 bases; unmatched bases: 12. In DNA form, the CDR3 reads TGTGCCAGCAGTTCGAATAGCGGGAGGCCGACTAGCACAGATACGCAGTATTTT. Encoded protein: CASSSNSGRPTSTDTQYF.

The chain is built from TRBV2 and TRBJ2-7; 7 positions match TRBD1. The V gene's germline CDR1 is SNHLY and CDR2 FYNNEI. The CDR3 is 14 residues long. Trimming took 3 bases from V and 5 from J; bases not matched to a gene: 7. The CDR3 region is CASSDEDRAHEQYF. The CDR3 nucleotides are TGTGCCAGCAGTGACGAAGACAGGGCCCACGAGCAGTACTTC. Together with reference TRBV2 and TRBJ2-7, the CDR3 gives the full variable domain: EPEVTQTPSHQVTQMGQEVILRCVPISNHLYFYWYRQILGQKVEFLVSFYNNEISEKSEIFDDQFSVERPDGSNFTLKIRSTKLEDSAMYFCASSDEDRAHEQYFGPGTRLTVT.

The V and J genes are TRBV5-4 and TRBJ2-1; 9 nucleotides align to TRBD1. V lost 1 base to trimming and J lost 4 bases; unmatched junction nucleotides: 3. Germline-derived CDR1 and CDR2 are SGHNT and YYREEE (reference sequence). The CDR3 runs 15 residues. The CDR3 reads CASSLWGQGYNEQFF. CDR3 coding DNA: TGTGCCAGCAGCTTGTGGGGACAGGGTTACAATGAGCAGTTCTTC.

The rearrangement links TRBV6-1 to TRBJ1-5; 7 nucleotides line up with TRBD1. The J segment lost 6 bases and the V segment lost 0 bases, leaving 14 bases of the junction unmatched. CDR1 and CDR2 (germline): MNHNS, SASEGT. This CDR3 is 18 amino acids long. CDR3 DNA sequence: TGTGCCAGCAGTGAAGCGCGACAGGGTCGCTGGATGGGTCAGCCCCAGCATTTT. Translation gives CASSEARQGRWMGQPQHF.

This clone was picked up a small number of times. The chain uses TRBV19 and TRBJ2-2; TRBD2 matches at 11 bases. The germline CDR1 and CDR2 sequences are LNHDA and SQIVND (reference sequence). J gave up 3 bases and V 5 bases, and 5 bases lay outside the gene matches. CDR3 length: 16 residues. In DNA form, the CDR3 reads TGTGCCAGTAGTCCCCGGACTAGCGGGTACACCGGGGAGCTGTTTTTT. Encoded protein: CASSPRTSGYTGELFF.

V is TRBV7-2 and J is TRBJ2-2; TRBD2 matches 7 bases. The J segment lost 5 bases and the V segment lost 5 bases, leaving 5 bases of the junction unmatched. The CDR3 length is 14 residues. Germline CDR1 is SGHTA and CDR2 is FQGNSA. The DNA of the CDR3 is TGTGCCAGCAGCCAGAGCGGGGTAACCGGGGAGCTGTTTTTT. Its translation is CASSQSGVTGELFF.

The chain is built from TRBV29-1 and TRBJ1-4, with TRBD1 as a possible D gene (6 bases). The CDR3 runs to 15 residues. Trimming pared 0 bases from V and 1 base from J, leaving 9 bases between. Germline V lookup: CDR1 SQVTM, CDR2 ANQGSEA. The CDR3 is CSVEDPGVTNEKLFF. CDR3 sequence (DNA): TGCAGCGTTGAAGATCCAGGGGTAACTAATGAAAAACTGTTTTTT.

This chain links TRBV5-4 with TRBJ2-1, with 8 bases identical to TRBD2. The CDR3 loop spans 16 amino acids. Germline CDR1 is SGHNT and CDR2 is YYREEE (reference sequence). The V and J ends lost 4 bases and 7 bases, in that order; junction bases with no gene match: 13. The CDR3 bases are TGTGCCAGCAGCCCCACGGGGGCGGGAGGAGGAAATGAGCAGTTCTTC. The encoded protein is CASSPTGAGGGNEQFF.

The chain is built from TRBV2 and TRBJ2-5; D is unresolved. The CDR3 sequence is 15 residues long. CDR1 and CDR2 (germline): SNHLY, FYNNEI. V was shortened by 8 bases and J by 1 base, with 17 bases between the two germline ends. The CDR3 is CASSPPGSSQETQYF. The DNA for the CDR3 is TGTGCCAGCTCCCCCCCCGGTTCATCCCAAGAGACCCAGTACTTC.

The chain employs TRBV7-2 and TRBJ1-5; TRBD1 matches 7 bases. CDR3 length: 15 residues. V trimming: 1 base; J trimming: 2 bases; junction bases outside the gene matches: 2. Germline assignment: CDR1 SGHTA and CDR2 FQGNSA. This chain's CDR3 is CASSLGGQRNQPQHF. The CDR3 bases are TGTGCCAGCAGCTTAGGGGGACAGCGCAATCAGCCCCAGCATTTT.